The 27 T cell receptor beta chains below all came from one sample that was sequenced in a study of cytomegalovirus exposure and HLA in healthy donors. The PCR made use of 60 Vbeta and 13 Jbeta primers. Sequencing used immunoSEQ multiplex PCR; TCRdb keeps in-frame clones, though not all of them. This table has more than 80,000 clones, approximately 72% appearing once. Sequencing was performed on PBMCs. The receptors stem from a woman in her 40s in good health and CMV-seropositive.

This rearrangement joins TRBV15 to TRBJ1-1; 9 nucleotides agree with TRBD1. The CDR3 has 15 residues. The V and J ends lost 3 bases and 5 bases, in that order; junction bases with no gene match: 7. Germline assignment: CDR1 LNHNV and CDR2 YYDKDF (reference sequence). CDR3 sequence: CATSSRQGGRTEAFF. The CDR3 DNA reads TGTGCCACCAGCAGTCGACAGGGGGGACGGACTGAAGCTTTCTTT.

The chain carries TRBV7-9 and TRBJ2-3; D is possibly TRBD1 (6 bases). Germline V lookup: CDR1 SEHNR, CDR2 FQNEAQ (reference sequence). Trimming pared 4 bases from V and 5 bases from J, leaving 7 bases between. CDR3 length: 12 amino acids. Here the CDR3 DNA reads TGTGCCAGCAGCTCAGGGGAAGATACGCAGTATTTT. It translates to CASSSGEDTQYF.

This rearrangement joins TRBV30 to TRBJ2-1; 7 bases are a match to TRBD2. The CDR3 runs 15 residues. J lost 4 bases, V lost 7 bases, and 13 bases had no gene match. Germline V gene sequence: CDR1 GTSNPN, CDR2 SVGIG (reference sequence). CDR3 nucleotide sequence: TGTGCCTCTTGGGTGCCTAGCGGCCTGTACAATGAGCAGTTCTTC. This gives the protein CASWVPSGLYNEQFF.

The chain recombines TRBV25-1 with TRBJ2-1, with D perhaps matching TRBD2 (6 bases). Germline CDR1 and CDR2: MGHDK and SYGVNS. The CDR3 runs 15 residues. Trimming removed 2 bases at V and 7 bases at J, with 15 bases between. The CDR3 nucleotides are TGTGCCAGCAGTGAAAGGGACTCCATAGGTAATGAGCAGTTCTTC. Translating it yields CASSERDSIGNEQFF.

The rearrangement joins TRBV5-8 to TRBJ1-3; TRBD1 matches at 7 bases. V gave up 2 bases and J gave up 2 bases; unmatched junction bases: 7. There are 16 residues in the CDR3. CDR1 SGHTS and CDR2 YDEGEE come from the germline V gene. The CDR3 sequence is CASSLNRGSAGNTIYF. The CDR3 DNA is TGTGCCAGCAGCTTAAACAGGGGATCAGCTGGAAACACCATATATTTT.

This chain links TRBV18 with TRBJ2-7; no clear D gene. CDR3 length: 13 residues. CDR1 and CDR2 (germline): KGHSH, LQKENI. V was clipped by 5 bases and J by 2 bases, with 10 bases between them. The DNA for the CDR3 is TGTGCCAGCTCAGTCGCAGGTCCCTACGAGCAGTACTTC. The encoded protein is CASSVAGPYEQYF.

The CDR3 nucleotides are TGCGCCAGCAGCCAAGCCCTCGGACTTCCCGGTTTCCGCGCAGATACGCAGTATTTT. Its protein is CASSQALGLPGFRADTQYF. This sequence joins TRBV4-1 and TRBJ2-3; tentatively, D is TRBD2 (5 bases). The V and J ends lost 1 base and 4 bases respectively, with 24 bases between them. Germline V CDR1 and CDR2: MGHRA, YSYEKL. The CDR3 is made up of 19 amino acids.

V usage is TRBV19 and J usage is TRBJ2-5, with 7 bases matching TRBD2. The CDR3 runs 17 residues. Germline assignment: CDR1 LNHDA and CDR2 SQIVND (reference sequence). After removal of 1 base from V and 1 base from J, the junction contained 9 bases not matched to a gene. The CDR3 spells CASSIVRLASGQETQYF. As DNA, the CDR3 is TGTGCCAGTAGTATAGTTCGCCTGGCTAGCGGCCAAGAGACCCAGTACTTC.

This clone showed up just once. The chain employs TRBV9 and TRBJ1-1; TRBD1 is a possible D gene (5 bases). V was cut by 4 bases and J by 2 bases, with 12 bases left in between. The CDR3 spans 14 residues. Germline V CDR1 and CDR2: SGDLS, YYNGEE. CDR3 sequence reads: CASSKGVLNTEAFF. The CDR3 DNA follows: TGTGCCAGCAGCAAAGGGGTTCTCAACACTGAAGCTTTCTTT.

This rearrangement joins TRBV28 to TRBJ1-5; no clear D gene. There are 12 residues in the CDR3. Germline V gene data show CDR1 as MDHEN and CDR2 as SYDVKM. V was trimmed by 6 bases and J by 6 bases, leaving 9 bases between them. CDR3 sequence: CASSIPSQPQHF. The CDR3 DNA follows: TGTGCCAGCAGCATCCCTAGTCAGCCCCAGCATTTT.

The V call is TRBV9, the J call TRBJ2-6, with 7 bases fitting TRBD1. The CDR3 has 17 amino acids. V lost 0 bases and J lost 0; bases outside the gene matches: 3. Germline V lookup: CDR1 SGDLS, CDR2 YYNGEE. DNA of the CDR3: TGTGCCAGCAGCGTAGGGACAGGAGACTCTGGGGCCAACGTCCTGACTTTC. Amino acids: CASSVGTGDSGANVLTF.

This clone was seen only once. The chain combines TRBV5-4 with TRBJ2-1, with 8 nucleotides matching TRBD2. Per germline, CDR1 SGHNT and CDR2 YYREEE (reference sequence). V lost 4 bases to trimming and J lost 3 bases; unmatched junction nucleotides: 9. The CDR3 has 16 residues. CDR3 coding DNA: TGTGCCAGCAGCCCCCCACCTAGCGGGCACTACAATGAGCAGTTCTTC. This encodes CASSPPPSGHYNEQFF.

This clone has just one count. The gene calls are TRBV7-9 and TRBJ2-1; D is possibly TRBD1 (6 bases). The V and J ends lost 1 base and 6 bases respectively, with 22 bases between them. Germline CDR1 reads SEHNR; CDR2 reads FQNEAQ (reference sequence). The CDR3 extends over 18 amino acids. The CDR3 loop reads CASSLVKVQGPGINEQFF. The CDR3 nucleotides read TGTGCCAGCAGCTTAGTCAAGGTGCAGGGGCCCGGGATCAATGAGCAGTTCTTC.

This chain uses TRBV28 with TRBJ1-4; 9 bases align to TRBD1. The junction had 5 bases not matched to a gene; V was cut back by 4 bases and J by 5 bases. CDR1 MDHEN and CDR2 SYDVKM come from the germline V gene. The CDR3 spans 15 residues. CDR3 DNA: TGTGCCAGCAGTTACGGTGGACAGGGGAATGAAAAACTGTTTTTT. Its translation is CASSYGGQGNEKLFF.

DNA of the CDR3: TGTGCCAGCAGCCCTCCGGTGCGAGCGGGAGAGGTTGGATCCTACGAGCAGTACTTC. Its protein product is CASSPPVRAGEVGSYEQYF. The chain links TRBV7-9 to TRBJ2-7; 8 bases agree with TRBD2. V lost 5 bases to trimming and J lost 1 base; unmatched junction nucleotides: 19. Germline CDR1 SEHNR, CDR2 FQNEAQ (reference sequence). This CDR3 has 19 residues. Full variable domain (outside the CDR3, taken from reference TRBV7-9 and TRBJ2-7): DTGVSQNPRHKITKRGQNVTFRCDPISEHNRLYWYRQTLGQGPEFLTYFQNEAQLEKSRLLSDRFSAERPKGSFSTLEIQRTEQGDSAMYLCASSPPVRAGEVGSYEQYFGPGTRLTVT.

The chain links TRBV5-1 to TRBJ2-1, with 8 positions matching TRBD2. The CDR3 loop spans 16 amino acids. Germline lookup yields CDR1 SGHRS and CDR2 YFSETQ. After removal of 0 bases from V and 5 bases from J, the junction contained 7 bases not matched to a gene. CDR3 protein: CASSLAGTRGHNEQFF. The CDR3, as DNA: TGCGCCAGCAGCTTGGCAGGGACTAGGGGACACAATGAGCAGTTCTTC.

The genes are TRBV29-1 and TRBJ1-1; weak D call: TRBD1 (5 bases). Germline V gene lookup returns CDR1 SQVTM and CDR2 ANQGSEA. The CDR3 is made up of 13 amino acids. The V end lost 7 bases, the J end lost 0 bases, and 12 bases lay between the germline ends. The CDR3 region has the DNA TGCAGCGCCCTCGGACAAATGAACACTGAAGCTTTCTTT. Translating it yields CSALGQMNTEAFF.

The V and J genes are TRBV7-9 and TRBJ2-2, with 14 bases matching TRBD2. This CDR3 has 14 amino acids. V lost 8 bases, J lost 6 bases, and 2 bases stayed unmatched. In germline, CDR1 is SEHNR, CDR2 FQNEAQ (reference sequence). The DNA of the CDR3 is TGTGCCAGCCAGGGACTAGCGGGAGCCGGGGAGCTGTTTTTT. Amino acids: CASQGLAGAGELFF. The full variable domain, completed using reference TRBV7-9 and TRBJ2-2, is DTGVSQNPRHKITKRGQNVTFRCDPISEHNRLYWYRQTLGQGPEFLTYFQNEAQLEKSRLLSDRFSAERPKGSFSTLEIQRTEQGDSAMYLCASQGLAGAGELFFGEGSRLTVL.

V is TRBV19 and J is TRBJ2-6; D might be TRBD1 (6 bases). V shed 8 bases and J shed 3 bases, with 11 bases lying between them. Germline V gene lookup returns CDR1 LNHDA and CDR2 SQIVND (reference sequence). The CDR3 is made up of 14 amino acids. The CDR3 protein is CASVQGIGANVLTF. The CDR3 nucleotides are TGTGCCAGTGTGCAGGGGATTGGGGCCAACGTCCTGACTTTC.

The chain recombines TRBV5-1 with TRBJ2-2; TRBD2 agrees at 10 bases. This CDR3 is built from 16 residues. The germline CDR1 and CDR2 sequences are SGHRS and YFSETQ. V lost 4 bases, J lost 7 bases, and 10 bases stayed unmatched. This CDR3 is CASSAGSLAGVGELFF. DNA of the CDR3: TGCGCCAGCAGCGCTGGAAGTCTAGCGGGAGTCGGGGAGCTGTTTTTT.

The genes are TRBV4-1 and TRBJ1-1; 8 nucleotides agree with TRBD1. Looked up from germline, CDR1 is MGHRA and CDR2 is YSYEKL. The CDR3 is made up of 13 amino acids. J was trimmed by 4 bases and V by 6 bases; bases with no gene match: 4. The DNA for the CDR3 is TGCGCCAGCAGTCCCAGGGGGCTCACTGAAGCTTTCTTT. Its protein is CASSPRGLTEAFF.

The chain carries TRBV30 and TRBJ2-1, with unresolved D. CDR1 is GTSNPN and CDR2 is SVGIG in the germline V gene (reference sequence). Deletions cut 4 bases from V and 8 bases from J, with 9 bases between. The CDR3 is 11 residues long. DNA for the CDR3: TGTGCCTGGACCCAACGGGATGAGCAGTTCTTC. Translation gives CAWTQRDEQFF. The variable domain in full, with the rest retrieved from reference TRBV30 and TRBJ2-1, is SQTIHQWPATLVQPVGSPLSLECTVEGTSNPNLYWYRQAAGRGLQLLFYSVGIGQISSEVPQNLSASRPQDRQFILSSKKLLLSDSGFYLCAWTQRDEQFFGPGTRLTVL.

The CDR3 DNA reads as TGTGCCAGCAGTGAGGTGGCGGGGGGAAGCACCGGGGAGCTGTTTTTT. Amino acid sequence: CASSEVAGGSTGELFF. The rearrangement uses TRBV6-1 and TRBJ2-2; 8 bases match TRBD2. The junction had 7 bases not matched to a gene; V was cut back by 3 bases and J by 4 bases. From germline, CDR1 is MNHNS and CDR2 SASEGT. The CDR3 covers 16 residues.

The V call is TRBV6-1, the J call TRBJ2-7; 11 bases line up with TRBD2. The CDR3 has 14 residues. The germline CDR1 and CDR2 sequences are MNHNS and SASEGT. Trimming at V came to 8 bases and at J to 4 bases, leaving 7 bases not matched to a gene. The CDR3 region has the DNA TGTGCCAGCGCGGGGACTAGCGGAGTTTACGAGCAGTACTTC. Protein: CASAGTSGVYEQYF.

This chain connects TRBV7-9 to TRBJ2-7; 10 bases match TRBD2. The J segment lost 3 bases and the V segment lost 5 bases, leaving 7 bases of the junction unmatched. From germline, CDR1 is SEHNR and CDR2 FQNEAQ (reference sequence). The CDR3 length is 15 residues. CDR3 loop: CASSRLAGANYEQYF. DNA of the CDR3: TGTGCCAGCAGCCGACTAGCGGGCGCAAACTACGAGCAGTACTTC.

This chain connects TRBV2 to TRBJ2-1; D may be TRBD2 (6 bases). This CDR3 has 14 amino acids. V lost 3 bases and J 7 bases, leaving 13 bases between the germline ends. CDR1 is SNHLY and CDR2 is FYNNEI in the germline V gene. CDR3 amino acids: CASSDITSMNEQFF. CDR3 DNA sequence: TGTGCCAGCAGTGATATAACTAGCATGAATGAGCAGTTCTTC.

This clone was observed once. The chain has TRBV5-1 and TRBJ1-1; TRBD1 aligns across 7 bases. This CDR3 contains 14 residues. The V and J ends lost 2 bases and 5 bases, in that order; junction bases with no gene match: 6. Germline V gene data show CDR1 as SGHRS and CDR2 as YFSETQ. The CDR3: CASSFRQGGTEAFF. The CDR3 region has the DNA TGCGCCAGCAGCTTCCGACAGGGTGGGACTGAAGCTTTCTTT. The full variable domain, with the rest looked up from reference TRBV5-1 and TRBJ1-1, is KAGVTQTPRYLIKTRGQQVTLSCSPISGHRSVSWYQQTPGQGLQFLFEYFSETQRNKGNFPGRFSGRQFSNSRSEMNVSTLELGDSALYLCASSFRQGGTEAFFGQGTRLTVV.